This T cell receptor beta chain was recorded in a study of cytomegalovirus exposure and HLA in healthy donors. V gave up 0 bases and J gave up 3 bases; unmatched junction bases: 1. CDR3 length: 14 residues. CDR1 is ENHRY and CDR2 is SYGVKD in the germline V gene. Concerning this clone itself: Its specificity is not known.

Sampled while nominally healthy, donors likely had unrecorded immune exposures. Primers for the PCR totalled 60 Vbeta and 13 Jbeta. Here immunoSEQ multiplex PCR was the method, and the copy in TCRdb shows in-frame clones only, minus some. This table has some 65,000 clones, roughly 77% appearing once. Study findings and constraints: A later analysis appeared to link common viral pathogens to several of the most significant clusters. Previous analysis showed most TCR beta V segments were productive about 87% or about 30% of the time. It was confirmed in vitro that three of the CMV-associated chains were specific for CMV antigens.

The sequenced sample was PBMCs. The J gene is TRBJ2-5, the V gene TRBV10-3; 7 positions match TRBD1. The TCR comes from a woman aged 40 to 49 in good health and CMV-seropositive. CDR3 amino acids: CAISESGGEETQYF. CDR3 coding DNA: TGTGCCATCAGTGAGTCAGGGGGCGAAGAGACCCAGTACTTC.